The present TCR beta chain was sequenced within a study of T cell responses to AZD1222 COVID-19 vaccine. Study-level points and caveats: Most donors were white British, females outnumbered males, and clonal diversity was possibly underestimated.

Trimming at V came to 2 bases and at J to 7 bases, leaving 10 bases not matched to a gene. The germline gives CDR1 GTSNPN, CDR2 SVGIG (reference sequence). The CDR3 extends over 14 amino acids. A remark on this clone: Antigen unknown.

Clones were read by immunoSEQ multiplex PCR, and TCRdb kept only the in-frame ones, dropping some. This sample has about 100,000 clones; approximately 87% occur once, and the top ten carry about a sixth. The source was peripheral blood, collected on day 0 of AZD1222 vaccination. The clonotype was recovered from an adult in good health. The chain is built from TRBV30 and TRBJ1-1; 7 nucleotides align to TRBD1. In nucleotides, the CDR3 is TGTGCCTGGAGTCCGTACCGGGACAGCCTTGAAGCTTTCTTT. It codes for CAWSPYRDSLEAFF.